Listed here are 25 T cell receptor beta chains from one sample, sequenced in a study of blood T cell repertoires in COVID-19. Assay: immunoSEQ multiplex PCR; the TCRdb copy retains only in-frame clones and omits some. The profile shows fewer than 250,000 clones, around four fifths of them singletons. The source material was peripheral blood. The receptors stem from a woman aged 45-60 years with acute or convalescent COVID-19.

This sequence joins TRBV5-4 and TRBJ1-1; weak D call: TRBD1 (6 bases). CDR3 size: 19 residues. CDR1 is SGHNT and CDR2 is YYREEE in the germline V gene (reference sequence). V was clipped by 4 bases and J by 3 bases, with 28 bases between them. CDR3 protein: CASSQWGRAGIRVDTEAFF. DNA for the CDR3: TGTGCCAGCAGCCAATGGGGGCGGGCAGGGATTAGGGTAGACACTGAAGCTTTCTTT.

The chain is built from TRBV29-1 and TRBJ2-7, with TRBD2 matching 8 bases. The CDR3 length is 13 residues. Germline CDR1 reads SQVTM; CDR2 reads ANQGSEA. Trimming took 6 bases from V and 2 from J; bases not matched to a gene: 6. CDR3 protein: CSVWGSGTYEQYF. CDR3 nucleotide sequence: TGCAGCGTGTGGGGTAGCGGGACCTACGAGCAGTACTTC.

V gene TRBV5-6 combines with J gene TRBJ2-5, with D perhaps matching TRBD1 (5 bases). This CDR3 spans 16 amino acids. CDR1 SGHDT and CDR2 YYEEEE come from the germline V gene. Trimming pared 1 base from V and 0 bases from J, leaving 13 bases between. CDR3 coding DNA: TGTGCCAGCAGCTTGTTTCCAGGGCAGTACCAAGAGACCCAGTACTTC. It translates to CASSLFPGQYQETQYF.

This clone was counted a few times. The CDR3 DNA reads TGTGCCAGCAGCGCTAACAGGGGTCCACAAGAGACCCAGTACTTC. Translation gives CASSANRGPQETQYF. The J gene is TRBJ2-5, the V gene TRBV2; TRBD1 matches at 7 bases. Germline V gene sequence: CDR1 SNHLY, CDR2 FYNNEI. The CDR3 is 15 amino acids. V lost 6 bases, J lost 2 bases, and 9 bases stayed unmatched.

This clone turned up a few times. The chain couples TRBV19 to TRBJ2-2, with D possibly TRBD1 on 5 matching bases. Per germline, CDR1 LNHDA and CDR2 SQIVND (reference sequence). V lost 10 bases and J 3 bases, leaving 9 bases between the germline ends. The length of the CDR3 is 12 residues. CDR3 sequence reads: CATKGDTGELFF. As DNA, the CDR3 is TGTGCCACCAAAGGGGACACCGGGGAGCTGTTTTTT.

The V and J genes are TRBV28 and TRBJ2-5; 16 bases line up with TRBD2. The CDR3 runs to 17 residues. The V gene end was trimmed by 4 bases and the J gene end by 5 bases; junction bases not matched to a gene: 7. Germline V gene sequence: CDR1 MDHEN, CDR2 SYDVKM. The CDR3 region is CASSSGTSGRVSETQYF. The CDR3 coding sequence is TGTGCCAGCAGTTCCGGGACTAGCGGGAGGGTCAGTGAGACCCAGTACTTC.

The V call is TRBV5-4, the J call TRBJ2-7; 7 bases match TRBD2. This CDR3 comprises 13 residues. The germline V gene encodes CDR1 SGHNT and CDR2 YYREEE (reference sequence). V gave up 5 bases and J gave up 0 bases; unmatched junction bases: 2. The CDR3 bases are TGTGCCAGCAGGCCTAGCGGCTCCTACGAGCAGTACTTC. This codes for CASRPSGSYEQYF.

The sample holds one count of this clone. The chain is built from TRBV10-2 and TRBJ2-7; 11 bases align to TRBD2. V shed 7 bases, J shed 2 bases, and the junction held 7 bases outside the gene matches. The CDR3 spans 15 residues. Germline CDR1 is WSHSY and CDR2 is SAAADI. The CDR3 loop reads CASKKGTSGAYEQYF. For the CDR3, the DNA is TGCGCCAGCAAGAAAGGGACTAGCGGAGCCTACGAGCAGTACTTC.

The chain recombines TRBV11-2 with TRBJ2-5; 10 nucleotides match TRBD1. Per the germline V gene, CDR1 is SGHAT and CDR2 is FQNNGV. The CDR3 totals 15 residues. The V gene end was trimmed by 5 bases and the J gene end by 1 base; junction bases not matched to a gene: 4. The CDR3 is CASSRDRGPQETQYF. CDR3 coding DNA: TGTGCCAGCAGCCGTGACAGGGGGCCCCAAGAGACCCAGTACTTC.

This sequence joins TRBV15 and TRBJ2-3; no reliable D call. The V gene lost 0 bases and the J gene lost 3 bases, with 10 bases spanning the gap. Germline V gives CDR1 LNHNV, CDR2 YYDKDF (reference sequence). This CDR3 comprises 15 residues. CDR3 sequence reads: CATSRDSPRTDTQYF. The DNA of the CDR3 is TGTGCCACCAGCAGAGATTCCCCCAGGACAGATACGCAGTATTTT. The full variable domain, with the rest looked up from reference TRBV15 and TRBJ2-3, is DAMVIQNPRYQVTQFGKPVTLSCSQTLNHNVMYWYQQKSSQAPKLLFHYYDKDFNNEADTPDNFQSRRPNTSFCFLDIRSPGLGDTAMYLCATSRDSPRTDTQYFGPGTRLTVL.

The V gene is TRBV12-5, the J gene TRBJ1-1, with D uncertain. Trimming cost V 8 bases and J 8 bases, with 15 bases left between them. The germline V gene has CDR1 LGHNT and CDR2 FRNRAP. The CDR3 spans 12 residues. The CDR3 is CASPLGPKEAFF. In nucleotides, the CDR3 is TGTGCTAGTCCCCTGGGCCCCAAAGAAGCTTTCTTT.

The chain combines TRBV2 with TRBJ2-1; 11 bases match TRBD1. Unmatched junction bases numbered 15, after V lost 7 bases and J lost 7 bases. Germline CDR1 and CDR2: SNHLY and FYNNEI. This CDR3 contains 17 residues. The CDR3 spells CASTSGQGAYTRNEQFF. The CDR3, as DNA: TGTGCCAGCACTTCCGGACAGGGGGCATATACGAGGAATGAGCAGTTCTTC.

The chain couples TRBV6-6 to TRBJ1-2, with 10 bases lining up with TRBD1. The CDR3 is 15 residues long. Germline V CDR1 and CDR2: MNHNY, SVGAGI (reference sequence). V gave up 5 bases and J gave up 4 bases; unmatched junction bases: 7. Here the CDR3 reads CASSPRQGALYGYTF. Here the CDR3 DNA reads TGTGCCAGCAGTCCCAGACAGGGGGCCCTCTATGGCTACACCTTC.

This clone was seen once. The rearrangement joins TRBV6-5 to TRBJ1-1, with 7 bases fitting TRBD1. CDR1 and CDR2 from the germline V gene are MNHEY and SVGAGI. The CDR3 runs to 15 residues. The junction had 8 bases not matched to a gene; V was cut back by 6 bases and J by 1 base. CDR3 nucleotides: TGTGCCAGCAGGACGGTGACAGGGCAGAACACTGAAGCTTTCTTT. It translates to CASRTVTGQNTEAFF.

The V and J genes are TRBV30 and TRBJ1-4; D unresolved. This CDR3 is 13 amino acids long. Trimming stripped 0 bases from V and 8 bases from J, with 10 bases between. Germline V gene data show CDR1 as GTSNPN and CDR2 as SVGIG (reference sequence). The CDR3 here is CAWSVTPGEKLFF. In nucleotides, the CDR3 is TGTGCCTGGAGTGTAACCCCGGGGGAAAAACTGTTTTTT.

This chain uses TRBV10-2 with TRBJ1-1; no definite D call. The CDR3 is 13 amino acids. Trimming removed 7 bases at V and 1 base at J, with 10 bases between. Germline V gives CDR1 WSHSY, CDR2 SAAADI. This chain's CDR3 is CASTLTANTEAFF. CDR3 DNA: TGCGCCAGCACCCTAACCGCGAACACTGAAGCTTTCTTT.

The rearrangement links TRBV19 to TRBJ2-1; 8 positions agree with TRBD2. V trimming: 1 base; J trimming: 8 bases; junction bases outside the gene matches: 7. The CDR3 contains 15 residues. In germline, CDR1 is LNHDA, CDR2 SQIVND (reference sequence). CDR3 in amino acids: CASSIGGLGPDEQFF. Written as DNA, the CDR3 is TGTGCCAGTAGTATAGGGGGACTAGGTCCCGATGAGCAGTTCTTC.

The chain is built from TRBV18 and TRBJ2-5; unclear D gene. V dropped 2 bases and J dropped 2 bases, with 6 bases sitting between them. Looked up from germline, CDR1 is KGHSH and CDR2 is LQKENI. The CDR3 totals 13 residues. CDR3 DNA sequence: TGTGCCAGCTCACCAACACAGCAAGAGACCCAGTACTTC. This translates into CASSPTQQETQYF.

The chain is built from TRBV7-2 and TRBJ2-2; 10 bases are shared with TRBD1. Trimming took 5 bases from V and 1 from J; bases not matched to a gene: 4. The germline V gene encodes CDR1 SGHTA and CDR2 FQGNSA. CDR3 length: 16 residues. CDR3 in amino acids: CASSIGQGVNTGELFF. In DNA form, the CDR3 reads TGTGCCAGCAGCATAGGACAGGGGGTGAACACCGGGGAGCTGTTTTTT. Based on the CDR3 plus reference TRBV7-2 and TRBJ2-2, the full variable domain is GAGVSQSPSNKVTEKGKDVELRCDPISGHTALYWYRQSLGQGLEFLIYFQGNSAPDKSGLPSDRFSAERTGGSVSTLTIQRTQQEDSAVYLCASSIGQGVNTGELFFGEGSRLTVL.

The CDR3 sequence: CASSLGGTGINQPQHF. The CDR3 DNA sequence: TGTGCCAGCAGTTTAGGGGGGACAGGTATTAATCAGCCCCAGCATTTT. This chain connects TRBV28 to TRBJ1-5, with 8 bases fitting TRBD1. The CDR3 has 16 residues. Germline values: CDR1 MDHEN, CDR2 SYDVKM. V lost 2 bases, J lost 4 bases, and 7 bases stayed unmatched.

The chain joins TRBV5-6 to TRBJ1-2; TRBD1 aligns across 7 bases. The germline gives CDR1 SGHDT, CDR2 YYEEEE. The V gene end was trimmed by 4 bases and the J gene end by 5 bases; junction bases not matched to a gene: 11. This CDR3 has 15 residues. The CDR3 DNA sequence: TGTGCCAGCAGCCATGGCGTGATACAGGGGTATGGCTACACCTTC. It encodes CASSHGVIQGYGYTF.

This clone was found once. The gene calls are TRBV28 and TRBJ1-6, with D hard to call. The CDR3 has 13 residues. Looked up from germline, CDR1 is MDHEN and CDR2 is SYDVKM. Trimming removed 5 bases at V and 7 bases at J, with 9 bases between. CDR3 sequence reads: CASSPPLNSPLHF. Here the CDR3 DNA reads TGTGCCAGCAGTCCTCCCTTGAATTCACCCCTCCACTTT.

CDR3: CASSGQGTDTQYF. The CDR3 DNA follows: TGTGCCAGCAGTGGGCAGGGCACAGATACGCAGTATTTT. V is TRBV2 and J is TRBJ2-3; D uncertain. The CDR3 consists of 13 residues. V lost 4 bases and J lost 1, with 6 bases in between. CDR1 and CDR2 from the germline V gene are SNHLY and FYNNEI.

The gene calls are TRBV4-1 and TRBJ1-4; D possibly corresponds to TRBD1 (5 bases). With 2 bases removed from V and 2 bases from J, the gap between germline ends came to 15 bases. Germline V gives CDR1 MGHRA, CDR2 YSYEKL. The CDR3 contains 17 residues. The chain's CDR3 is CASSQPHGGSTNEKLFF. The CDR3 bases are TGCGCCAGCAGCCAACCACACGGGGGGTCGACTAATGAAAAACTGTTTTTT.

The J gene is TRBJ2-7, the V gene TRBV7-9; D is possibly TRBD1 (6 bases). CDR3 length: 17 amino acids. Germline loops: CDR1 SEHNR, CDR2 FQNEAQ (reference sequence). V shed 1 base and J shed 2 bases, with 18 bases lying between them. CDR3 in DNA: TGTGCCAGCAGCTTAGAAGGAGTCGACAGGCGACCCTACGAGCAGTACTTC. Amino acids: CASSLEGVDRRPYEQYF.